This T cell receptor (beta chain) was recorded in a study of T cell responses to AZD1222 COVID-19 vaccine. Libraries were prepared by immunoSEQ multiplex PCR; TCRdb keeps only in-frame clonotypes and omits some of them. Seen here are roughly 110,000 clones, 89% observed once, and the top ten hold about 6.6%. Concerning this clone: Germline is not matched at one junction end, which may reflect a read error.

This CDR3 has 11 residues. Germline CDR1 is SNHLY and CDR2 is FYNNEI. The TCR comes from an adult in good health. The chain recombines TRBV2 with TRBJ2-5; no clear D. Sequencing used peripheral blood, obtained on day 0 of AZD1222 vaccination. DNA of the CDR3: TGTGCCAGCAGTCGGCTTGAGACTCAGTACTTC. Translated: CASSRLETQYF. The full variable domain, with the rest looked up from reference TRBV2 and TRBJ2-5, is EPEVTQTPSHQVTQMGQEVILRCVPISNHLYFYWYRQILGQKVEFLVSFYNNEISEKSEIFDDQFSVERPDGSNFTLKIRSTKLEDSAMYFCASSRLETQYFGPGTRLLVL.